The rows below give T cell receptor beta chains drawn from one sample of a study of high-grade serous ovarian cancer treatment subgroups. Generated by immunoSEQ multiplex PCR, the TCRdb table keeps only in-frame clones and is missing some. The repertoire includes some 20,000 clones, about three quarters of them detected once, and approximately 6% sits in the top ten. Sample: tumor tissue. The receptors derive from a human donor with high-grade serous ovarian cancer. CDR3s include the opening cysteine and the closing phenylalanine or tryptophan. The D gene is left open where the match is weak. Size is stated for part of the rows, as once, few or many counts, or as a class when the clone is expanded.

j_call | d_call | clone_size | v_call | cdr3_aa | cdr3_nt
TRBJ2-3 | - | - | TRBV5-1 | CASRLSVSTDTQYF | TGCGCCAGCAGGCTGAGCGTAAGCACAGATACGCAGTATTTT
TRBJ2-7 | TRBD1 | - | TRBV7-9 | CASSLGMGQFYEQYF | TGTGCCAGCAGCTTGGGAATGGGACAGTTCTACGAGCAGTACTTC
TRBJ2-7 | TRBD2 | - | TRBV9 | CASSPRGSGGPSYEQYF | TGTGCCAGCAGCCCCCGAGGGTCGGGAGGGCCCTCTTACGAGCAGTACTTC
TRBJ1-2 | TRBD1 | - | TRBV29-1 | CSVPTGDYGYTF | TGCAGCGTCCCCACAGGGGACTATGGCTACACCTTC
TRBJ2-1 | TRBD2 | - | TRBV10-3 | CATRGTGGVNEQFF | TGTGCCACACGAGGGACGGGGGGTGTCAATGAGCAGTTCTTC
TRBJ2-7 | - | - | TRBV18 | CASSPRQGVYEQYF | TGTGCCAGCTCACCACGGCAGGGCGTTTACGAGCAGTACTTC
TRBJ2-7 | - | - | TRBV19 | CASSLDSSSREQYF | TGTGCCAGTAGTTTGGACAGTTCCTCCAGGGAGCAGTACTTC
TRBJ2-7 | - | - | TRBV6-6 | CASTPDGESYEQYF | TGTGCCAGCACTCCGGACGGAGAGTCCTACGAGCAGTACTTC
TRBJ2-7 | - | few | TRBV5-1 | CASSFAFAGAYEQYF | TGCGCCAGCAGCTTCGCTTTTGCAGGAGCCTACGAGCAGTACTTC
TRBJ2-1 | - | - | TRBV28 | CASSLYGNEQFF | TGTGCCAGCAGTTTATACGGCAATGAGCAGTTCTTC
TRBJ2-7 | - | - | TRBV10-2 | CASSDIWEGDYEQYF | TGCGCCAGCAGTGATATATGGGAGGGGGACTACGAGCAGTACTTC
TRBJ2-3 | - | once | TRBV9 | CASSVDEDTQYF | TGTGCCAGCAGCGTAGATGAAGATACGCAGTATTTT
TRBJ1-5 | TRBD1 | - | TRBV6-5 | CASSPGQGFQPQHF | TGTGCCAGCAGTCCGGGACAGGGGTTCCAGCCCCAGCATTTT
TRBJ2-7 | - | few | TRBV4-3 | CASSPYGTLGLSSYEQYF | TGCGCCAGCAGCCCCTACGGGACTTTAGGCCTTAGCTCCTACGAGCAGTACTTC
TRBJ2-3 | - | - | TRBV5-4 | CASSLGTFGDTQYF | TGTGCCAGCAGCTTGGGGACATTTGGGGATACGCAGTATTTT
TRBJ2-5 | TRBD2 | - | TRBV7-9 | CASSSGLAGKETQYF | TGTGCCAGCAGCTCGGGACTAGCGGGAAAGGAGACCCAGTACTTC
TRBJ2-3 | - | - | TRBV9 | CASSVEGGTDTQYF | TGTGCCAGCAGCGTAGAAGGCGGCACAGATACGCAGTATTTT
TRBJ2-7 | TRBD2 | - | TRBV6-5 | CASSRDGGAYEQYF | TGTGCCAGCAGTCGCGATGGGGGGGCCTACGAGCAGTACTTC
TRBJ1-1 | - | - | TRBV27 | CASSLVENTEAFF | TGTGCCAGCAGTTTGGTGGAGAACACTGAAGCTTTCTTT
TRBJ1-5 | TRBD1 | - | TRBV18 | CASSLGQGFNQPQHF | TGTGCCAGCTCCCTGGGACAGGGATTCAATCAGCCCCAGCATTTT
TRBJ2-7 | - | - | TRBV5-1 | CASSQLLGTYEQYF | TGCGCCAGCAGCCAATTACTAGGTACCTACGAGCAGTACTTC
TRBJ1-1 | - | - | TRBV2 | CAPYRPGTEAFF | TGTGCCCCCTACAGGCCGGGCACTGAAGCTTTCTTT
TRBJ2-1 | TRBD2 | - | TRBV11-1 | CASSLSSGTYNEQFF | TGTGCCAGCAGCTTAAGTAGCGGGACTTACAATGAGCAGTTCTTC
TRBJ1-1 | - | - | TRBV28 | CASSFLPGTEAFF | TGTGCCAGCAGTTTTTTGCCCGGTACGGAAGCTTTCTTT
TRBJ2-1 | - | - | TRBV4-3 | CASSQDSPGLGGNEQFF | TGCGCCAGCAGCCAAGATTCCCCAGGCCTAGGTGGGAATGAGCAGTTCTTC
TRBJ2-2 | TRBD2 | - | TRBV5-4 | CASSSGRGNTGELFF | TGTGCCAGTTCTAGCGGGAGAGGGAACACCGGGGAGCTGTTTTTT
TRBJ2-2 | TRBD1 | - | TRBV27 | CASSLSSGGSGELFF | TGTGCCAGCAGTTTATCCTCAGGGGGCAGCGGGGAGCTGTTTTTT
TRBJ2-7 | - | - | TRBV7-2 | CASSPLVGSYEQYF | TGTGCCAGCAGCCCGCTGGTAGGGTCCTACGAGCAGTACTTC
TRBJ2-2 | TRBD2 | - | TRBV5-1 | CASSLDGRAGTGELFF | TGCGCCAGCAGCTTGGATGGGAGGGCCGGCACCGGGGAGCTGTTTTTT
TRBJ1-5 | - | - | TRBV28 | CASSFLSRGDNQPQHF | TGTGCCAGCAGTTTCCTCTCGCGGGGGGACAATCAGCCCCAGCATTTT
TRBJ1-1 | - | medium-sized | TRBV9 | CASSSYWGGTEAFF | TGTGCCAGCAGCTCGTACTGGGGAGGCACTGAAGCTTTCTTT
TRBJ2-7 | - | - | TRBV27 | CASSLSADLSYEQYF | TGTGCCAGCAGTTTATCCGCTGATCTCTCCTACGAGCAGTACTTC
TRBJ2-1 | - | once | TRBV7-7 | CASSLGYGNYNEQFF | TGTGCCAGCAGCTTAGGGTATGGGAACTACAATGAGCAGTTCTTC
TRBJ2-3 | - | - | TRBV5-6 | CASSLGASVSTDTQYF | TGTGCCAGCAGCTTGGGGGCTAGCGTTAGCACAGATACGCAGTATTTT
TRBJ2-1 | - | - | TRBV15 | CATSRAEGSSYNEQFF | TGTGCCACCAGCAGAGCTGAGGGAAGCTCCTACAATGAGCAGTTCTTC
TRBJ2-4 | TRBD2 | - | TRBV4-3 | CASSQAPSGGNIQYF | TGCGCCAGCAGCCAAGCGCCTAGCGGGGGAAACATTCAGTACTTC
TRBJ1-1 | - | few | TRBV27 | CASSLWSGNTEAFF | TGTGCCAGCAGTCTTTGGTCCGGGAACACTGAAGCTTTCTTT